The clone carrying this T cell receptor (beta chain) was detected only once. What it recognizes is unknown. These data originate in a study of identical twins. Study-wide results and limits: Twins showed weaker excess sharing in their beta out-of-frame sequences. Out-of-frame sharing of TCR alpha in monozygotic twins was underestimated by models.

The CDR3 has 15 residues. Per the germline V gene, CDR1 is DFQATT and CDR2 is SNEGSKA (reference sequence). The trim removed 5 bases at V and 8 bases at J, leaving 14 bases unmatched. TCRdb used MiXCR to reprocess the 5' RACE reads, holding one entry per CDR3 protein. The sample consists of 1.5 million to 2 million distinct CDR3 sequences, less than 35% of them appearing once. Healthy Caucasian donors formed the entire cohort. The rearrangement links TRBV20-1 to TRBJ2-1; TRBD2 aligns across 8 bases. Sequencing was done on a sample of cord blood. The receptor's source is a newborn girl in good health. The CDR3 loop is CSASGPGLVGDEQFF. The CDR3 nucleotides are TGCAGTGCTTCAGGACCGGGACTAGTGGGAGATGAGCAGTTCTTC.